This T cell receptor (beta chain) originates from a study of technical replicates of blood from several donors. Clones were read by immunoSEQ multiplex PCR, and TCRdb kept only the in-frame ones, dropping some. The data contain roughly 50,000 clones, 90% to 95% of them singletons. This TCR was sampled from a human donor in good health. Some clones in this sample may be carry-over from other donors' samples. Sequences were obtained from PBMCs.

This CDR3 reads CASSAWGPGGTDTQYF. DNA for the CDR3: TGCGCCAGCAGCGCTTGGGGGCCAGGAGGCACAGATACGCAGTATTTT. The V call is TRBV5-1, the J call TRBJ2-3; tentative D call: TRBD1 (6 bases). The CDR3 runs to 16 residues. The V end lost 4 bases, the J end lost 1 base, and 16 bases lay between the germline ends. CDR1 and CDR2 (germline): SGHRS, YFSETQ.